These T cell receptor beta chains were read from a single sample in a study of cytomegalovirus exposure and HLA in healthy donors. Clones were sequenced by immunoSEQ multiplex PCR, and TCRdb holds only the in-frame ones, with some missing. The sample shows approximately 100,000 clones, around four fifths of them seen only once. What was sequenced was PBMCs. These receptors were collected from a woman in her fifties or sixties in good health and CMV-seropositive. CDR3s include the opening cysteine and the closing phenylalanine or tryptophan. The D gene is left open where the match is weak. Part of the rows lack a size; the others show once, few, many or a class for expanded clones.

V gene	clone size	J gene	D gene	CDR3 protein	CDR3 DNA
TRBV7-9	-	TRBJ2-7	TRBD2	CASSIGLAHSYEQYF	TGTGCCAGCAGCATCGGACTAGCGCACTCCTACGAGCAGTACTTC
TRBV5-1	few	TRBJ2-4	-	CASSLGQTLNIQYF	TGCGCCAGCAGCTTGGGGCAGACTTTAAACATTCAGTACTTC
TRBV4-2	-	TRBJ1-1	-	CASSQLRGLTEAFF	TGTGCCAGCAGCCAACTCAGGGGCCTCACTGAAGCTTTCTTT
TRBV18	-	TRBJ2-1	TRBD2	CASSPRTSENNEQFF	TGTGCCAGCTCACCCCGGACTAGCGAAAACAATGAGCAGTTCTTC
TRBV15	-	TRBJ2-5	TRBD2	CATSRDLGTSGPKTQYF	TGTGCCACCAGCAGAGATCTGGGGACTAGCGGCCCCAAGACCCAGTACTTC
TRBV7-2	-	TRBJ2-3	TRBD2	CASSLAGITDTQYF	TGTGCCAGCAGTCTAGCGGGAATCACAGATACGCAGTATTTT
TRBV5-6	-	TRBJ2-7	-	CASSFRQAGSYEQYF	TGTGCCAGCAGCTTCCGACAGGCAGGCTCCTACGAGCAGTACTTC
TRBV13	-	TRBJ2-7	TRBD1	CASSPFGTGYHEQYF	TGTGCCAGCAGCCCCTTCGGGACAGGGTACCACGAGCAGTACTTC
TRBV2	-	TRBJ2-6	-	CAGQQGSGANVLTF	TGTGCCGGACAACAGGGATCTGGGGCCAACGTCCTGACTTTC
TRBV6-5	-	TRBJ1-1	-	CASSYSRLGTEAFF	TGTGCCAGCAGTTACTCCAGGCTGGGCACTGAAGCTTTCTTT
TRBV7-9	-	TRBJ2-2	TRBD1	CASSNRDRPNYRELFF	TGTGCCAGCAGCAACCGGGACAGGCCCAATTACCGGGAGCTGTTTTTT
TRBV29-1	-	TRBJ1-4	TRBD1	CSVASRGEKLFF	TGCAGCGTTGCTAGCAGGGGGGAAAAACTGTTTTTT
TRBV7-9	-	TRBJ1-4	-	CASSLEGGPGVLEKLFF	TGTGCCAGCAGCTTAGAGGGGGGGCCCGGAGTGCTCGAAAAACTGTTTTTT
TRBV5-8	once	TRBJ2-1	TRBD1	CASSVYRGATYNEQFF	TGTGCCAGCAGCGTCTACAGGGGGGCTACATACAATGAGCAGTTCTTC
TRBV18	-	TRBJ1-3	-	CASSPEQPSSGNTIYF	TGTGCCAGCTCACCCGAACAGCCTTCCTCTGGAAACACCATATATTTT
TRBV5-1	-	TRBJ2-7	-	CASSLQGYEQYF	TGCGCCAGCAGTTTACAGGGCTACGAGCAGTACTTC
TRBV7-3	-	TRBJ2-7	TRBD2	CASSLTGGVSSYEQYF	TGTGCCAGCAGCTTAACGGGAGGGGTTAGCTCCTACGAGCAGTACTTC
TRBV7-9	once	TRBJ2-3	TRBD2	CASSPVWSGARTDTQYF	TGTGCCAGCAGCCCAGTTTGGAGCGGGGCTCGTACAGATACGCAGTATTTT
TRBV7-2	-	TRBJ2-1	-	CASSTGIEQFF	TGTGCCAGCAGCACAGGGATTGAGCAGTTCTTC
TRBV7-9	-	TRBJ2-5	TRBD1	CASSPRTGGGETQYF	TGTGCCAGCAGCCCGCGGACAGGGGGCGGGGAGACCCAGTACTTC
TRBV10-3	-	TRBJ1-1	-	CAIRVLFDTEAFF	TGTGCCATCAGAGTACTGTTTGACACTGAAGCTTTCTTT
TRBV5-3	few	TRBJ1-5	-	CARSPYSNQPQHF	TGTGCCAGAAGCCCCTATAGCAATCAGCCCCAGCATTTT
TRBV9	-	TRBJ1-2	-	CASSVDPGTYGYTF	TGTGCCAGCAGCGTAGACCCGGGAACCTATGGCTACACCTTC
TRBV4-1	-	TRBJ2-1	-	CASGGFYNEQFF	TGCGCCAGCGGGGGGTTCTACAATGAGCAGTTCTTC
TRBV7-2	-	TRBJ2-7	-	CATSPQVGGNPYEQYF	TGTGCCACTTCCCCCCAAGTTGGCGGAAATCCCTACGAGCAGTACTTC
TRBV15	-	TRBJ1-1	-	CATSRESDTEAFF	TGTGCCACCAGCAGAGAGTCGGACACTGAAGCTTTCTTT
TRBV11-3	-	TRBJ2-5	TRBD1	CASSERTGLETQYF	TGTGCCAGCAGCGAAAGGACAGGGTTAGAGACCCAGTACTTC
TRBV7-2	few	TRBJ2-3	TRBD2	CASSPSGGYTDTQYF	TGTGCCAGCAGCCCTAGCGGGGGATACACAGATACGCAGTATTTT
TRBV27	-	TRBJ2-2	TRBD2	CASSQREGGELFF	TGTGCCAGCAGTCAGCGGGAGGGGGGGGAGCTGTTTTTT
TRBV9	few	TRBJ2-6	-	CASSVISGANGLTF	TGTGCCAGCAGCGTAATCTCTGGGGCCAACGGCCTGACTTTC
TRBV5-4	-	TRBJ2-3	TRBD2	CASSYGGGSGRLDTQYF	TGTGCCAGCAGCTATGGAGGAGGTAGCGGGAGGCTAGATACGCAGTATTTT
TRBV7-2	few	TRBJ2-1	TRBD2	CASSTGLAGRNEQFF	TGTGCCAGCAGCACGGGACTAGCGGGAAGGAATGAGCAGTTCTTC
TRBV11-2	-	TRBJ1-3	TRBD1	CASSLGGQGVGNTIYF	TGTGCCAGCAGCTTAGGCGGGCAGGGGGTCGGAAACACCATATATTTT
TRBV2	-	TRBJ1-2	-	CASFGRGYGYTF	TGTGCCAGCTTTGGACGGGGCTATGGCTACACCTTC
TRBV25-1	-	TRBJ2-5	TRBD2	CASSGTLGREEAGETQYF	TGTGCCAGCAGTGGGACCCTGGGGAGGGAGGAGGCTGGAGAGACCCAGTACTTC
TRBV2	-	TRBJ1-1	-	CASVDRREAFF	TGTGCCAGCGTAGACAGGAGGGAAGCTTTCTTT
TRBV6-5	-	TRBJ2-7	-	CASSPQGYEQYF	TGTGCCAGCAGTCCACAGGGTTACGAGCAGTACTTC
TRBV6-6	-	TRBJ2-7	TRBD1	CASRPTGARGSYEQYF	TGTGCCAGCAGACCGACAGGGGCCCGGGGGAGCTACGAGCAGTACTTC
TRBV11-2	-	TRBJ1-1	-	CASSLAGLLNTEAFF	TGTGCCAGCAGCTTAGCCGGACTGCTGAACACTGAAGCTTTCTTT
TRBV5-4	-	TRBJ2-1	-	CASSLDRFPQFF	TGTGCCAGCAGCTTGGACAGGTTCCCGCAGTTCTTC
TRBV7-9	-	TRBJ2-1	-	CSSSFGSSYNEQFF	TGTTCCAGCAGCTTCGGGAGCTCCTACAATGAGCAGTTCTTC
TRBV5-4	-	TRBJ2-7	TRBD2	CASSLSSGRNEQYF	TGTGCCAGCAGCTTGTCTAGCGGGAGAAACGAGCAGTACTTC
TRBV29-1	-	TRBJ2-5	TRBD2	CSVEPGSTSGYQETQYF	TGCAGCGTTGAGCCAGGGTCGACTAGCGGGTACCAAGAGACCCAGTACTTC
TRBV14	-	TRBJ1-1	-	CASSLTRETEAFF	TGTGCCAGCAGCCTAACGCGAGAGACTGAAGCTTTCTTT
TRBV2	few	TRBJ1-3	TRBD1	CASSSSRTGANTIYF	TGTGCCAGCAGCTCATCCCGGACAGGGGCAAACACCATATATTTT
TRBV6-6	-	TRBJ2-7	-	CASSVGAAYEQYF	TGTGCCAGCAGTGTGGGGGCGGCCTACGAGCAGTACTTC
TRBV19	-	TRBJ2-7	TRBD2	CASSIETSGEYEQYF	TGTGCCAGTAGTATAGAGACTAGCGGGGAGTACGAGCAGTACTTC
TRBV7-3	few	TRBJ2-1	TRBD2	CASSLSGRGNEQFF	TGTGCCAGCAGCTTAAGCGGGAGAGGCAATGAGCAGTTCTTC
TRBV7-8	-	TRBJ2-7	-	CASSFKVAGNYEQYF	TGTGCCAGCAGCTTTAAGGTGGCGGGAAACTACGAGCAGTACTTC
TRBV18	-	TRBJ2-7	-	CASSPLSSGRGSYEQYF	TGTGCCAGCTCACCACTTTCGTCAGGCCGGGGGTCCTACGAGCAGTACTTC